This TCR beta chain was profiled in a study of CXCR3-negative and CXCR3-positive naive CD8 T cells. Notes on the study in general: Hydrophobicity of TRB CDR3s was greater in CXCR3-positive naive cells than in CXCR3-negative naive cells. Relative to memory CD8+ cells, whose diversity was much lower, both naive subsets had comparably high diversity.

Every CD8+ subset sample held 250,000 to 300,000 flow-sorted cells, done in triplicate. TRB cDNA libraries were made by UMI-labeled 5' RACE. TCRdb derives one entry per CDR3 protein from the 5' RACE reads, leaving out DNA. The listing contains fewer than 90,000 distinct CDR3 sequences. Worth noting for this clonotype: No antigen is known for it.

Germline V gives CDR1 SEHNR, CDR2 FQNEAQ (reference sequence). The CDR3 sequence is 13 residues long. The sequence was collected from a human donor in good health. Some clones in this sample may be carry-over from other donors' samples. V gene TRBV7-9 combines with J gene TRBJ1-6. The sequencing sample was made of naive CXCR3+ CD8+ T cells from blood. The subset is: CD45RO-CCR7+CD27+CD95- naive CD8+ T cells expressing CXCR3 (TNR3+). CDR3 residues: CASSLGSSSPLHF.